These 23 T cell receptor beta chains share one sample of origin, sequenced in a study of blood T cells in healthy people across ages. Then a second PCR, running roughly 6 to 12 cycles, was carried out with a sample-barcoded 5' primer and a J-beta primer mix. Each CDR3 protein is one row after TCRdb ran MiXCR on the 5' RACE reads. The table records about 640,000 distinct CDR3 sequences, 58% of them present only once. Sequencing was done on a sample of blood. All receptors derive from a man in his 60s in good health.

The chain is built from TRBV5-5 and TRBJ2-5; 7 positions match TRBD2. The CDR3 totals 14 residues. The ends lost 6 bases at V and 2 bases at J; junction bases unmatched: 7. In germline, CDR1 is SGHKS, CDR2 YYEKEE (reference sequence). Here the CDR3 reads CASTRLASQETQYF. The CDR3 nucleotides read TGTGCCAGCACCCGACTAGCCTCTCAAGAGACCCAGTACTTC. The whole variable domain, filled in from reference TRBV5-5 and TRBJ2-5, reads DAGVTQSPTHLIKTRGQQVTLRCSPISGHKSVSWYQQVLGQGPQFIFQYYEKEERGRGNFPDRFSARQFPNYSSELNVNALLLGDSALYLCASTRLASQETQYFGPGTRLLVL.

In this sample, this clonotype turned up a few times. This may come from a read error, since a much larger clone is one base off. The chain has TRBV7-2 and TRBJ2-5, with 13 bases aligning to TRBD2. V lost 5 bases, J lost 5 bases, and 5 bases stayed unmatched. This CDR3 is 15 amino acids long. The germline gives CDR1 SGHTA, CDR2 FQGNSA. The CDR3 DNA sequence: TGTGCCAGCAGCACCGGGACTAGCGGGGCCGAGACCCAGTACTTC. Its translation is CASSTGTSGAETQYF.

The chain carries TRBV6-2 or TRBV6-3 and TRBJ1-2; 7 bases are shared with TRBD1. The CDR3 extends over 15 amino acids. The germline gives CDR1 MNHEY, CDR2 SVGEGT. Unmatched junction bases numbered 11, after V lost 2 bases and J lost 8 bases. For the CDR3, the DNA is TGTGCCAGCAGTTACCGACGGACAGGCCTTACGGGCTACACCTTC. This encodes CASSYRRTGLTGYTF.

The V call is TRBV29-1, the J call TRBJ2-7; the D gene is possibly TRBD2 (5 bases). The germline V gene encodes CDR1 SQVTM and CDR2 ANQGSEA. The ends were cut back, 5 bases at V and 4 bases at J, with 15 bases in the middle. CDR3 size: 13 residues. The DNA of the CDR3 is TGCAGCGTTCTTATTAATCCGGGGTACGAGCAGTACTTC. Its protein product is CSVLINPGYEQYF.

This rearrangement joins TRBV20-1 to TRBJ2-7, with 11 bases lining up with TRBD2. The J call may be mistaken, given a closer DNA end match to TRBJ2-5. The CDR3 loop spans 17 amino acids. Germline lookup yields CDR1 DFQATT and CDR2 SNEGSKA (reference sequence). This chain's CDR3 is CSASMASGGPGLETQYF. CDR3 nucleotides: TGCAGTGCTAGCATGGCTAGCGGGGGGCCCGGCCTAGAGACCCAGTACTTC.

In its sample, this clonotype was seen a few times. The rearrangement joins TRBV5-1 to TRBJ1-2, with D hard to call. V was clipped by 2 bases and J by 0 bases, with 8 bases between them. Germline V CDR1 and CDR2: SGHRS, YFSETQ. The CDR3 length is 14 residues. The CDR3 loop reads CASSLQTANYGYTF. CDR3 sequence (DNA): TGCGCCAGCAGCTTACAAACAGCTAACTATGGCTACACCTTC.

The V and J genes are TRBV9 and TRBJ2-1, with D tentatively TRBD1 (6 bases). Trimming removed 0 bases from V and 1 base from J, with 8 bases in between. CDR3 size: 15 residues. Germline V gene lookup returns CDR1 SGDLS and CDR2 YYNGEE. DNA of the CDR3: TGTGCCAGCAGCGTAGCAGGACAGTCCTACAATGAGCAGTTCTTC. Residues: CASSVAGQSYNEQFF.

The V and J genes are TRBV10-3 and TRBJ1-5; no clear D. Germline loops: CDR1 ENHRY, CDR2 SYGVKD. The CDR3 contains 14 residues. The V and J ends lost 2 bases and 7 bases respectively, with 12 bases between them. The CDR3 DNA reads as TGTGCCATCAGTGAGGGAACCCGGGCCCAGCCCCAGCATTTT. Its protein product is CAISEGTRAQPQHF.

Only one count was recorded for this clonotype. The chain uses TRBV24-1 and TRBJ2-4; D not resolved. The CDR3 is 13 residues long. Trimming took off 5 bases at V and 7 bases at J, with 11 bases between the two ends. Germline CDR1 is KGHDR and CDR2 is SFDVKD. As DNA, the CDR3 is TGTGCCACCAGTGCGGGCCCTGGGAACATTCAGTACTTC. This gives the protein CATSAGPGNIQYF.

In nucleotides, the CDR3 is TGTGCCAGCAGCCCTACACGGCGTTCATCGGGCGAGCAGTACTTC. Translation: CASSPTRRSSGEQYF. V gene TRBV7-2 combines with J gene TRBJ2-7; no clear D. CDR1 and CDR2 from the germline V gene are SGHTA and FQGNSA. This CDR3 contains 15 residues. V lost 5 bases to trimming and J lost 6 bases, with 20 bases between them.

In this sample, this clonotype turned up a few times. This sequence joins TRBV4-1 and TRBJ2-7, with D perhaps matching TRBD2 (7 bases). CDR1 is MGHRA, CDR2 YSYEKL, per germline. V was trimmed by 0 bases and J by 2 bases, leaving 17 bases between them. The CDR3 runs to 17 residues. CDR3 amino acids: CASSQDSGAGVTYEQYF. In DNA form, the CDR3 reads TGCGCCAGCAGCCAAGATTCGGGGGCGGGGGTCACCTACGAGCAGTACTTC.

The table lists this clonotype with a count of one. The junction and the germline gene differ at one end; a read error may be behind it. V usage is TRBV12-3 or TRBV12-4 and J usage is TRBJ2-7; D is unresolved. CDR3 length equals 12 residues. This CDR3 is CASSFDAYERYF. The CDR3 nucleotides read TGTGCCAGCAGTTTTGACGCCTACGAGCGGTACTTC.

This clonotype has ten or more counts. The chain has TRBV5-1 and TRBJ2-4; D may be TRBD2 (6 bases). The ends were cut back, 7 bases at V and 7 bases at J, with 12 bases in the middle. The CDR3 length is 12 residues. Per germline, CDR1 SGHRS and CDR2 YFSETQ. CDR3 coding DNA: TGCGCCAGCGCGGGGTCAGGCAACATTCAGTACTTC. Its protein is CASAGSGNIQYF. Drawing the rest from reference TRBV5-1 and TRBJ2-4, the complete variable domain is KAGVTQTPRYLIKTRGQQVTLSCSPISGHRSVSWYQQTPGQGLQFLFEYFSETQRNKGNFPGRFSGRQFSNSRSEMNVSTLELGDSALYLCASAGSGNIQYFGAGTRLSVL.

The chain carries TRBV6-6 and TRBJ2-1, with D hard to call. The assigned J gene may be wrong: the sequence end matches TRBJ2-7 better. Germline V CDR1 and CDR2: MNHNY, SVGAGI (reference sequence). The CDR3 is 14 amino acids. The CDR3 DNA follows: TGTGCCAGCACCCTAGGAATCTCTACAATTGAGCAGTACTTC. It translates to CASTLGISTIEQYF.

V gene TRBV5-1 combines with J gene TRBJ1-2; TRBD1 is a possible D gene (6 bases). This CDR3 is built from 14 residues. In germline, CDR1 is SGHRS, CDR2 YFSETQ. Trimming pared 4 bases from V and 5 bases from J, leaving 15 bases between. As DNA, the CDR3 is TGCGCCAGCAGCCCAGGGGCGGCAGATTATGGCTACACCTTC. As protein: CASSPGAADYGYTF.

V is TRBV29-1 and J is TRBJ2-1, with 9 bases identical to TRBD1. The CDR3 is 18 amino acids. Germline V gene data show CDR1 as SQVTM and CDR2 as ANQGSEA. The V segment lost 2 bases and the J segment 0 bases; nucleotides outside the gene matches: 11. CDR3 nucleotide sequence: TGCAGCGTTGAAACCCTGACAGGGGGAGAGGGCTCCTACAATGAGCAGTTCTTC. It encodes CSVETLTGGEGSYNEQFF.

The chain combines TRBV20-1 with TRBJ1-1, with a tentative D call TRBD1 (6 bases). Trimming removed 6 bases at V and 4 bases at J, with 15 bases between. The CDR3 runs 13 residues. From germline, CDR1 is DFQATT and CDR2 SNEGSKA (reference sequence). This CDR3 is CSARPTGPTEAFF. The CDR3 nucleotides read TGCAGTGCCAGACCTACAGGGCCCACTGAAGCTTTCTTT.

Details on this clonotype: This may be a read error, as it is one base from a much larger clone. The rearrangement joins TRBV7-2 to TRBJ2-1; tentatively, D is TRBD2 (6 bases). CDR3 size: 14 residues. Trimming removed 2 bases from V and 9 bases from J, with 14 bases in between. Germline CDR1 reads SGHTA; CDR2 reads FQGNSA. DNA for the CDR3: TGTGCCAGCAGCTTAACACGGGGGAGAGGTGAGCAGTTCTTC. Translation gives CASSLTRGRGEQFF.

Ten or more counts support this clonotype. Since a much larger clone is just one base distant, this may be a read error. CDR3 sequence: CSARDLGRADNEQYF. In DNA, the CDR3 is TGCAGTGCTAGAGATCTTGGCAGGGCCGACAATGAGCAGTACTTC. The chain uses TRBV20-1 and TRBJ2-1; tentative D call: TRBD1 (5 bases). The end of the DNA is better explained by TRBJ2-7, so the J call may be wrong. The germline gives CDR1 DFQATT, CDR2 SNEGSKA (reference sequence). This CDR3 is built from 15 residues.

The chain is built from TRBV28 and TRBJ2-7; D unclear. Germline V gene lookup returns CDR1 MDHEN and CDR2 SYDVKM. The CDR3 has 11 amino acids. Trimming took off 10 bases at V and 3 bases at J, with 10 bases between the two ends. CDR3 sequence (DNA): TGTGCCACACTCGGCGACTACGAGCAGTACTTC. It codes for CATLGDYEQYF.

This clonotype was counted ten times or more. The chain uses TRBV11-2 and TRBJ2-5, with D tentatively TRBD1 or TRBD2 (5 bases each). This CDR3 is built from 12 residues. Trimming left V 7 bases short and J 5 bases short, with 11 bases between. The germline V gene has CDR1 SGHAT and CDR2 FQNNGV. The CDR3 region is CASTEGRETQYF. The CDR3 DNA reads as TGTGCCAGCACCGAGGGGCGGGAGACCCAGTACTTC.

For the CDR3, the DNA is TGCAGTGCTGATCCGCCGGGACAGCCCTACAATGAGCAGTACTTC. Protein: CSADPPGQPYNEQYF. The V call is TRBV20-1, the J call TRBJ2-5, with TRBD1 matching 7 bases. The CDR3 has 15 residues. Germline V gene sequence: CDR1 DFQATT, CDR2 SNEGSKA (reference sequence). The V segment lost 5 bases and the J segment 11 bases; nucleotides outside the gene matches: 20.

This chain uses TRBV5-1 with TRBJ2-1; D is perhaps TRBD2 (5 bases). The V gene's germline CDR1 is SGHRS and CDR2 YFSETQ. Trimming removed 2 bases from V and 0 bases from J, with 9 bases in between. The CDR3 loop spans 15 amino acids. The CDR3 DNA is TGCGCCAGCAGCTTCGGACTGAGCTCCTACAATGAGCAGTTCTTC. This gives the protein CASSFGLSSYNEQFF.